This TCR beta chain originates from a study of control samples from healthy donors and cancer patients. Between the trimmed V and J ends, which lost 7 bases and 3 bases, there was a span of 13 bases. The CDR3 runs to 13 residues. From germline, CDR1 is MGHDK and CDR2 SYGVNS. Profiled with immunoSEQ multiplex PCR; TCRdb holds only in-frame clones, not every one. The sample consists of some 99,000 clones, around 89% of them appearing once. In its sample, this clone was seen once. J is TRBJ2-7 and V is TRBV25-1, with D hard to call. Sequencing used blood. The receptor's source is a woman aged 50 to 60 in good health. In DNA, the CDR3 is TGTGCCAGCATAGGGATAGTTCACTACGAGCAGTACGTC. This encodes CASIGIVHYEQYV.